The next 11 T cell receptor beta chains were all read from a single sample in a study of control samples from healthy donors and cancer patients. The method was immunoSEQ multiplex PCR; TCRdb's version includes in-frame clones alone and lacks a portion of them. The sample lists about 84,000 clones; 75% to 95% were seen once. Sequenced: blood. Every receptor here comes from a man aged 45-65 years in good health.

The CDR3 coding sequence is TGTGCCAGCTCCCTCAACACCCAGGGCACTGAAGCTTTCTTT. It codes for CASSLNTQGTEAFF. The chain is built from TRBV18 and TRBJ1-1; tentative D call: TRBD1 (5 bases). This CDR3 is built from 14 residues. Trimming removed 6 bases at V and 4 bases at J, with 15 bases between. CDR1 is KGHSH, CDR2 LQKENI, per germline.

J is TRBJ1-2 and V is TRBV6-1; 7 bases are a match to TRBD1. The germline gives CDR1 MNHNS, CDR2 SASEGT. This CDR3 contains 18 residues. The ends lost 0 bases at V and 2 bases at J; junction bases unmatched: 12. CDR3 nucleotides: TGTGCCAGCAGTGAAGCGTGGGCAGGGGGAGCCACAAACTATGGCTACACCTTC. Translating it yields CASSEAWAGGATNYGYTF.

This chain uses TRBV10-3 with TRBJ1-2; TRBD1 is a possible D gene (6 bases). CDR3 length: 13 residues. Germline V gives CDR1 ENHRY, CDR2 SYGVKD. V lost 7 bases, J lost 4 bases, and 13 bases lay in between. The CDR3 DNA reads TGTGCCATCACCCCAGGGACAAGCTATGGCTACACCTTC. The encoded protein is CAITPGTSYGYTF.

The chain combines TRBV19 with TRBJ1-5; D gene unclear. The CDR3 has 14 residues. Germline V gene sequence: CDR1 LNHDA, CDR2 SQIVND (reference sequence). Deletions cut 4 bases from V and 3 bases from J, with 10 bases between. CDR3 region: CASSKRRVNQPQHF. As DNA, the CDR3 is TGTGCCAGTAGTAAAAGGCGGGTCAATCAGCCCCAGCATTTT.

This chain connects TRBV11-2 to TRBJ2-3; D gene unclear. There are 13 residues in the CDR3. V lost 1 base to trimming and J lost 4 bases, with 6 bases between them. The V gene's germline CDR1 is SGHAT and CDR2 FQNNGV. This CDR3 is CASSLGTADTQYF. CDR3 nucleotide sequence: TGTGCCAGCAGCTTAGGTACCGCAGATACGCAGTATTTT.

The genes are TRBV5-8 and TRBJ1-2; D unresolved. V gave up 4 bases and J gave up 4 bases, with 11 bases separating them. Germline loops: CDR1 SGHTS, CDR2 YDEGEE. The length of the CDR3 is 13 residues. The chain's CDR3 is CASSGSLGYGYTF. Here the CDR3 DNA reads TGTGCCAGCAGCGGCTCCCTAGGCTATGGCTACACCTTC.

The genes are TRBV29-1 and TRBJ2-7; no firm D call. This CDR3 has 12 residues. The germline CDR1 and CDR2 sequences are SQVTM and ANQGSEA. Deletions cut 8 bases from V and 2 bases from J, with 13 bases between. CDR3 loop: CSFGEETYEQYF. CDR3 coding DNA: TGCAGCTTCGGAGAGGAGACCTACGAGCAGTACTTC.

The gene calls are TRBV30 and TRBJ1-2, with D tentatively TRBD1 (5 bases). The CDR3 runs to 12 residues. Germline lookup yields CDR1 GTSNPN and CDR2 SVGIG (reference sequence). V was cut by 5 bases and J by 4 bases, with 11 bases left in between. CDR3 DNA sequence: TGTGCCTGGGCCGGGACCGCCTATGGCTACACCTTC. Translated, it gives CAWAGTAYGYTF.

V usage is TRBV7-9 and J usage is TRBJ1-2; D unclear. There are 11 residues in the CDR3. CDR1 SEHNR and CDR2 FQNEAQ come from the germline V gene (reference sequence). The V end was cut by 1 base, the J end by 8 bases, with 5 bases between. As DNA, the CDR3 is TGTGCCAGCAGCTTAGACGGGGGCTACACCTTC. Amino acid sequence: CASSLDGGYTF.

The chain is built from TRBV6-1 and TRBJ1-2, with D perhaps matching TRBD1 (5 bases). This CDR3 contains 15 residues. From germline, CDR1 is MNHNS and CDR2 SASEGT. V was clipped by 3 bases and J by 4 bases, with 15 bases between them. CDR3 region: CASSEVLQVLYGYTF. The CDR3 nucleotides are TGTGCCAGCAGTGAGGTGCTACAGGTCCTCTATGGCTACACCTTC.

J is TRBJ2-3 and V is TRBV6-5; the match to TRBD1 covers 7 bases. The CDR3 consists of 13 residues. Germline V gene data show CDR1 as MNHEY and CDR2 as SVGAGI. V lost 8 bases to trimming and J lost 4 bases; unmatched junction nucleotides: 6. The CDR3 nucleotides read TGTGCCAGCGCTGGACAGGTCGCAGATACGCAGTATTTT. Protein sequence: CASAGQVADTQYF.